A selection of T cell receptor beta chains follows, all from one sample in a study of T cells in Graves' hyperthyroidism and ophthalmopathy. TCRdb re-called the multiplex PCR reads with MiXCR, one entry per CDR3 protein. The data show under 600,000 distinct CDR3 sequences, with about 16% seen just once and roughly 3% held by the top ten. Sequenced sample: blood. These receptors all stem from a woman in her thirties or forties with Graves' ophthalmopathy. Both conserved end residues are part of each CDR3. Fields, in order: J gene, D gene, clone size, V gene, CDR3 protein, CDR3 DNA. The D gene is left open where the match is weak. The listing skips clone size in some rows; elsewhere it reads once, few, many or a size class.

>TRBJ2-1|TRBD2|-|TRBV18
CASSSLTSALNEQFF
TGTGCCAGCTCATCTCTGACTAGCGCTCTCAATGAGCAGTTCTTC
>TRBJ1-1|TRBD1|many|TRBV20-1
CSADPRDRNTEAFF
TGCAGTGCCGACCCCCGGGACAGGAACACTGAAGCTTTCTTT
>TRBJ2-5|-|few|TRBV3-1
CASSPRGGMVETQYF
TGTGCCAGCAGTCCCAGGGGAGGGATGGTTGAGACCCAGTACTTC
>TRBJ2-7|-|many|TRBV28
CASRKGGGLSYEQYF
TGTGCCAGCAGAAAGGGGGGGGGCCTCTCCTACGAGCAGTACTTC
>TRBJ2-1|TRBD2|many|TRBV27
CASKGGLAGYEQFF
TGTGCCAGCAAGGGGGGACTAGCGGGGTATGAGCAGTTCTTC
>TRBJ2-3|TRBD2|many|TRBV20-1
CSVGTSGLGRDTQYF
TGCAGTGTTGGGACTAGCGGGCTGGGTAGAGATACGCAGTATTTT
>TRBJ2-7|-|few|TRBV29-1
CSGRLGAYEQYF
TGCAGCGGGCGATTAGGGGCCTACGAGCAGTACTTC
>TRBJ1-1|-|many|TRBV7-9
CASSLLAGANTEAFF
TGTGCCAGCAGCTTACTCGCAGGGGCCAACACTGAAGCTTTCTTT
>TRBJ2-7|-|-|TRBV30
CAWSIGTSYEQYF
TGTGCCTGGAGTATCGGGACTTCCTACGAGCAGTACTTC
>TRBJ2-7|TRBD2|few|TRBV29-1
CSVYRTSGHEQYF
TGCAGCGTCTACCGGACTAGCGGGCACGAGCAGTACTTC
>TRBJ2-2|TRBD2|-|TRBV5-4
CASSLGERELGTGELFF
TGTGCCAGCAGCTTGGGGGAGCGGGAGCTGGGGACCGGGGAGCTGTTTTTT
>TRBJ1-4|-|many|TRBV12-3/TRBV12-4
CASSLTGAEKLFF
TGTGCCAGCAGTTTGACCGGGGCGGAAAAACTGTTTTTT
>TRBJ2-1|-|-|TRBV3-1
CASSQDGTSYNEQFF
TGTGCCAGCAGCCAAGATGGGACTTCCTACAATGAGCAGTTCTTC
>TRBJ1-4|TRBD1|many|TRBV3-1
CASSPTPGQGGEKLFF
TGTGCCAGCAGCCCGACCCCCGGACAGGGAGGAGAAAAACTGTTTTTT
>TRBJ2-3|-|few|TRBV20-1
CSARDPRTTSTDTQYF
TGCAGTGCTAGAGACCCCAGGACAACTAGCACAGATACGCAGTATTTT
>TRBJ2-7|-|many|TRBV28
CASGETGSPYEQYF
TGTGCCAGCGGAGAAACAGGGTCTCCCTACGAGCAGTACTTC
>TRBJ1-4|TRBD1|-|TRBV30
CAWGGQGALDEKLFF
TGTGCCTGGGGGGGACAGGGGGCTCTTGATGAAAAACTGTTTTTT
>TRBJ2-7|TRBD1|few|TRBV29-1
CSGGQGTYEQYF
TGCAGCGGGGGACAGGGAACCTACGAGCAGTACTTC
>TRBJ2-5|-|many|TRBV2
CASKLQPTSQETQYF
TGTGCCAGCAAATTACAACCGACTAGCCAAGAGACCCAGTACTTC
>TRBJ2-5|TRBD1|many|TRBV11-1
CASSPGTGAAGETQYF
TGTGCCAGCAGCCCGGGGACAGGCGCTGCGGGGGAGACCCAGTACTTC
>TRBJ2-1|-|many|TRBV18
CASSLVAASYNEQFF
TGTGCCAGCTCCCTGGTGGCTGCCTCCTACAATGAGCAGTTCTTC
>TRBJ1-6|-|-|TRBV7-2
CASSSPWSSPLHF
TGTGCCAGCAGCTCCCCTTGGTCTTCACCCCTCCACTTT
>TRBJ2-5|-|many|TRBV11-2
CASSNDREETQYF
TGTGCCAGCAGCAACGACAGAGAAGAGACCCAGTACTTC
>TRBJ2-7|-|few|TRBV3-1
CASSQGYRPPYEQYF
TGTGCCAGCAGCCAAGGGTACAGGCCGCCCTACGAGCAGTACTTC
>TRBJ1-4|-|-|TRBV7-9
CASSLERGGKLFF
TGTGCCAGCAGCTTAGAGAGGGGAGGAAAACTGTTTTTT
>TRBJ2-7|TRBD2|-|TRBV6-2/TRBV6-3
CASSYPLAGAPIYSYEQYF
TGTGCCAGCAGTTACCCGCTAGCGGGAGCCCCGATATACTCCTACGAGCAGTACTTC
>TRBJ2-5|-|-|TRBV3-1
CASSPGTGTQYF
TGTGCCAGCAGCCCGGGGACGGGGACCCAGTACTTC
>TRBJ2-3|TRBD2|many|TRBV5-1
CASSAGTSGRWGTDTQYF
TGCGCCAGCAGCGCCGGGACTAGCGGGAGATGGGGCACAGATACGCAGTATTTT
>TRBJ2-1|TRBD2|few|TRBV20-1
CSASTSGWGEQFF
TGCAGTGCTAGCACTAGCGGGTGGGGTGAGCAGTTCTTC
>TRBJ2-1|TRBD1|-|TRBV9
CASSAAGTGVNEQFF
TGTGCCAGCAGCGCCGCCGGGACAGGAGTCAATGAGCAGTTCTTC
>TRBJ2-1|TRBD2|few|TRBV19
CASAGLAGGNEQFF
TGTGCCAGCGCGGGACTAGCGGGAGGCAATGAGCAGTTCTTC
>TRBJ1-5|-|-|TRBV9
CASSGGPGEQPQHF
TGTGCCAGCAGCGGCGGGCCGGGCGAACAGCCCCAGCATTTT
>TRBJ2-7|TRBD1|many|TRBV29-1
CSVRRTGKVGDEQYF
TGCAGCGTTCGACGGACAGGGAAGGTGGGGGACGAGCAGTACTTC
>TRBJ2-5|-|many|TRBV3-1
CASSQDLGAGYQETQYF
TGTGCCAGCAGCCAAGATCTTGGAGCGGGTTACCAAGAGACCCAGTACTTC
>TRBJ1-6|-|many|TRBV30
CAWSSTANSPLHF
TGTGCCTGGAGTTCGACAGCTAATTCACCCCTCCACTTT
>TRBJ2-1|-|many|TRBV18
CASSADINSYNEQFF
TGTGCCAGCTCTGCAGACATCAACTCCTACAATGAGCAGTTCTTC
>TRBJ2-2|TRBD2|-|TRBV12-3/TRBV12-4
CASSSLLAGSHGELFF
TGTGCCAGCAGTTCTTTACTAGCGGGATCTCACGGGGAGCTGTTTTTT